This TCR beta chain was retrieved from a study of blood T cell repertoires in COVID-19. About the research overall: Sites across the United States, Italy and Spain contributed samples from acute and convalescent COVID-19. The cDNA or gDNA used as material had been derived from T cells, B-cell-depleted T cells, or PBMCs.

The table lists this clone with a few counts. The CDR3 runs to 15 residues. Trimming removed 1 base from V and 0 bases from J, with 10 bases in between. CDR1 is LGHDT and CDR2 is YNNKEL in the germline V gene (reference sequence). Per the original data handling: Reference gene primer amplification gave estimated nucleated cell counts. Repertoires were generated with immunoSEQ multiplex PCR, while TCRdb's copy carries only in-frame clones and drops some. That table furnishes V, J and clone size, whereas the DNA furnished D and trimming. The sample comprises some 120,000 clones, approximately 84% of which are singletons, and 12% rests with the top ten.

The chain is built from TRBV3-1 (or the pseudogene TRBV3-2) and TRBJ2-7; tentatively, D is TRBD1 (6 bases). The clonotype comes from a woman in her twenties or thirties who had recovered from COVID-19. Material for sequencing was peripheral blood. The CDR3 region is CASSQVGGPSYEQYF. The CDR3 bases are TGTGCCAGCAGCCAAGTAGGGGGACCCTCCTACGAGCAGTACTTC.